Included here is one T cell receptor (beta chain) sequence, with context. Its antigen is not known. MiXCR was run by TCRdb on the reads, yielding one entry per CDR3 protein. The sample holds about 700,000 distinct CDR3 sequences; around a third are singletons and the top ten take 15% to 20%. These data belong to a study of T cell repertoires in cytomegalovirus infection. Study background: Researchers turned to recently identified HLA-C-restricted CMV epitopes as well as well-studied HLA-B-restricted ones.

This CDR3 is 14 amino acids long. CDR1 is KGHDR and CDR2 is SFDVKD in the germline V gene. V gave up 0 bases and J gave up 8 bases, with 12 bases separating them. The receptor comes from a human donor in good health (CMV status not recorded). Some clones in this sample may be carry-over from other donors' samples. The J gene is TRBJ1-2, the V gene TRBV24-1; unclear D gene. The sample was cultured PBMCs, taken from culture after CMV antigen stimulation. The CDR3 DNA follows: TGTGCCACCAGTGATTTGTCAATAGCGCGAGGCTACACCTTC. It encodes CATSDLSIARGYTF.